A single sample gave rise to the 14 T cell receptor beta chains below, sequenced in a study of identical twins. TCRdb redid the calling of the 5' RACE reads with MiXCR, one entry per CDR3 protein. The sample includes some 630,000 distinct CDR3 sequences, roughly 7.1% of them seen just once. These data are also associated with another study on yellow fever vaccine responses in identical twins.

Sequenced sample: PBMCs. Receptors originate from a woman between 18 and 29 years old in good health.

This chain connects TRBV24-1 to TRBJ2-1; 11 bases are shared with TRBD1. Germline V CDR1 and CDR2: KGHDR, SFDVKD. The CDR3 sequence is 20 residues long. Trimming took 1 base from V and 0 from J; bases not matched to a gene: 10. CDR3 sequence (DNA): TGTGCCACCAGTGATTTCCCTCGGACAGGGGGCATCAGCTCCTACAATGAGCAGTTCTTC. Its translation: CATSDFPRTGGISSYNEQFF.

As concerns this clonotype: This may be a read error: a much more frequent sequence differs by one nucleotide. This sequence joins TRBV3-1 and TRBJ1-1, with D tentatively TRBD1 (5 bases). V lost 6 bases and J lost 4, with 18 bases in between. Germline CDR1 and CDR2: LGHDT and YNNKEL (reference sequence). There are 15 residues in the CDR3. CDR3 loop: CASREGSRDGTEAFF. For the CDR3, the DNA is TGTGCCAGCAGGGAAGGGTCCAGGGATGGCACTGAAGCTTTCTTT.

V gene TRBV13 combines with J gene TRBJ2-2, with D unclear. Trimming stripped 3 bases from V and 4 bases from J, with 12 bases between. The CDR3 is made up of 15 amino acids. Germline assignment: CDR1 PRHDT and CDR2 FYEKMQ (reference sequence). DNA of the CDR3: TGTGCCAGCAGCTTCGGGCAGGCCTTCACCGGGGAGCTGTTTTTT. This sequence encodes CASSFGQAFTGELFF. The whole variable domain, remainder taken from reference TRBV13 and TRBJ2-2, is AAGVIQSPRHLIKEKRETATLKCYPIPRHDTVYWYQQGPGQDPQFLISFYEKMQSDKGSIPDRFSAQQFSDYHSELNMSSLELGDSALYFCASSFGQAFTGELFFGEGSRLTVL.

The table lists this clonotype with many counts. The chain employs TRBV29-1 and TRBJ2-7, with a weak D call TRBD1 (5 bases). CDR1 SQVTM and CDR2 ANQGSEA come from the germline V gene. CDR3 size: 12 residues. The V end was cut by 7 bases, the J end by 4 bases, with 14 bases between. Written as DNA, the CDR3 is TGCAGCGCAAGCAGGGATTTGTACGAGCAGTACTTC. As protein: CSASRDLYEQYF.

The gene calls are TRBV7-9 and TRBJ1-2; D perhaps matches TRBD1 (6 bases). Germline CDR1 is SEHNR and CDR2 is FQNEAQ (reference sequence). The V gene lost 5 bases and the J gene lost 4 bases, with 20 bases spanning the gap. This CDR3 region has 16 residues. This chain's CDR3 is CASSARGGRDGYGYTF. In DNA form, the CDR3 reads TGTGCCAGCAGCGCCAGGGGTGGCAGGGATGGCTATGGCTACACCTTC.

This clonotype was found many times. The CDR3 reads CSARVGGPNQPQHF. The CDR3 nucleotides read TGCAGTGCTAGAGTTGGGGGGCCCAATCAGCCCCAGCATTTT. The chain has TRBV20-1 and TRBJ1-5, with D possibly being TRBD1 (6 bases). Germline V CDR1 and CDR2: DFQATT, SNEGSKA (reference sequence). Trimming took off 1 base at V and 3 bases at J, with 10 bases between the two ends. This CDR3 has 14 residues.

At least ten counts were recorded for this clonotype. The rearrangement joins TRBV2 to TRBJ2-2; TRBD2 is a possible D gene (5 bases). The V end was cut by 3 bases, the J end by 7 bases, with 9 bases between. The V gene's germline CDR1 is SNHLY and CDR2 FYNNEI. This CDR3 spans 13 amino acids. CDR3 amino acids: CASSDEGIGELFF. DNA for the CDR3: TGTGCCAGCAGTGACGAGGGAATCGGGGAGCTGTTTTTT.

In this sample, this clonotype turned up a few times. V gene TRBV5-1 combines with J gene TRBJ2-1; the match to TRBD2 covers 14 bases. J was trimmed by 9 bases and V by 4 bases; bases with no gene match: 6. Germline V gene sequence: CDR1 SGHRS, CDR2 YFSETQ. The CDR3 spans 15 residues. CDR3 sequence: CASSPTSGRAGEQFF. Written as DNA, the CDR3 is TGCGCCAGCAGCCCGACTAGCGGGAGGGCTGGTGAGCAGTTCTTC.

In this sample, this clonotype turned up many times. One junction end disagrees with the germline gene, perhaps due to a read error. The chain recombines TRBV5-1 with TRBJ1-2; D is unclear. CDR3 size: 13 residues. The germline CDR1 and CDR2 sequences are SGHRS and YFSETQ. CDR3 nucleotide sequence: TGTGCCAGCAGTTTAGAGGTGAACTATGGCTACACCTTC. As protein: CASSLEVNYGYTF. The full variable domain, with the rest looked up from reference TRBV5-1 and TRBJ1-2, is KAGVTQTPRYLIKTRGQQVTLSCSPISGHRSVSWYQQTPGQGLQFLFEYFSETQRNKGNFPGRFSGRQFSNSRSEMNVSTLELGDSALYLCASSLEVNYGYTFGSGTRLTVV.

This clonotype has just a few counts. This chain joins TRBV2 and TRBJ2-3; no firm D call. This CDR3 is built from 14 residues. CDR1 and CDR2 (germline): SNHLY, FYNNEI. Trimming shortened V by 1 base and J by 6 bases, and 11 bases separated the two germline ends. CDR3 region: CASSEEVRGDTQYF. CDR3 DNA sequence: TGTGCCAGCAGTGAAGAGGTCCGCGGTGATACGCAGTATTTT.

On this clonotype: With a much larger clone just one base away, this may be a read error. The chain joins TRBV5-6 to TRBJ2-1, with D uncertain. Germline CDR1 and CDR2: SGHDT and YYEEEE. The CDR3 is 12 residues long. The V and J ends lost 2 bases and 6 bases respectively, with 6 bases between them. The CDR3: CASSLDSNEQFF. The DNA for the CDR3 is TGTGCCAGCAGCTTAGACTCCAATGAGCAGTTCTTC. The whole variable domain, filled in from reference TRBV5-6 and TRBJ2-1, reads DAGVTQSPTHLIKTRGQQVTLRCSPKSGHDTVSWYQQALGQGPQFIFQYYEEEERQRGNFPDRFSGHQFPNYSSELNVNALLLGDSALYLCASSLDSNEQFFGPGTRLTVL.

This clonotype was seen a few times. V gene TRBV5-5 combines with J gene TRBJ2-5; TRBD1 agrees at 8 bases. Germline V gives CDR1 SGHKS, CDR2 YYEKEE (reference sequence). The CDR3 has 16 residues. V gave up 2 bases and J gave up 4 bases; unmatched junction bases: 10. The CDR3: CASSFVLDRVGETQYF. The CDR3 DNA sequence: TGTGCCAGCAGCTTCGTCCTGGACAGGGTCGGAGAGACCCAGTACTTC.

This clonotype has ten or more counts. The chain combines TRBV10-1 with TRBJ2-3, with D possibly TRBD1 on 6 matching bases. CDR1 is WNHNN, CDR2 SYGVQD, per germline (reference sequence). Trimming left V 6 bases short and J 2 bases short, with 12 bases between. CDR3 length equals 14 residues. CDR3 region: CASSRDTSTDTQYF. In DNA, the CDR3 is TGCGCCAGCAGCCGGGACACCTCCACAGATACGCAGTATTTT.

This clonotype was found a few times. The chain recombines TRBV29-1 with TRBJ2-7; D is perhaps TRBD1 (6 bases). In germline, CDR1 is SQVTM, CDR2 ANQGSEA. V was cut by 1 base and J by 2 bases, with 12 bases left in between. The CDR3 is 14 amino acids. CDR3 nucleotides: TGCAGCGTTGAAGGACCAGGGACAACCTACGAGCAGTACTTC. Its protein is CSVEGPGTTYEQYF.